These T cell receptor beta chains were read from a single sample in a study of T cells in Graves' hyperthyroidism and ophthalmopathy. One entry per CDR3 protein results from TCRdb running MiXCR on the multiplex PCR reads. The repertoire holds 400,000 to 500,000 distinct CDR3 sequences, with around 15% as singletons. The specimen was blood. The receptors were sampled from a woman aged 18 to 35 with Graves' hyperthyroidism. Each CDR3 is given with its conserved first and last residue. Some rows have no size entry. The others give once, few or many, or a class for an expanded clone.

abundance: many; v_gene: TRBV29-1; j_gene: TRBJ1-1; CDR3aa: CSVIGNTEAFF
abundance: many; v_gene: TRBV2; j_gene: TRBJ1-5; CDR3aa: CASNGQGNSNQPQHF
abundance: -; v_gene: TRBV19; j_gene: TRBJ1-5; CDR3aa: CASSPGTGLSQPQHF
abundance: few; v_gene: TRBV19; j_gene: TRBJ2-3; CDR3aa: CASSEVLAGTNLNTDTQYF
abundance: many; v_gene: TRBV18; j_gene: TRBJ2-4; CDR3aa: CASSLERTLAKNIQYF
abundance: -; v_gene: TRBV7-9; j_gene: TRBJ1-4; CDR3aa: CASSPSVVLGEKLFF
abundance: many; v_gene: TRBV12-3/TRBV12-4; j_gene: TRBJ2-1; CDR3aa: CASSLTSGGYNEQFF
abundance: few; v_gene: TRBV29-1; j_gene: TRBJ2-5; CDR3aa: CSAGSVTETQYF
abundance: many; v_gene: TRBV20-1; j_gene: TRBJ1-2; CDR3aa: CSASGTGEYGYTF
abundance: -; v_gene: TRBV5-1; j_gene: TRBJ1-1; CDR3aa: CASTPGTEFGTEAFF